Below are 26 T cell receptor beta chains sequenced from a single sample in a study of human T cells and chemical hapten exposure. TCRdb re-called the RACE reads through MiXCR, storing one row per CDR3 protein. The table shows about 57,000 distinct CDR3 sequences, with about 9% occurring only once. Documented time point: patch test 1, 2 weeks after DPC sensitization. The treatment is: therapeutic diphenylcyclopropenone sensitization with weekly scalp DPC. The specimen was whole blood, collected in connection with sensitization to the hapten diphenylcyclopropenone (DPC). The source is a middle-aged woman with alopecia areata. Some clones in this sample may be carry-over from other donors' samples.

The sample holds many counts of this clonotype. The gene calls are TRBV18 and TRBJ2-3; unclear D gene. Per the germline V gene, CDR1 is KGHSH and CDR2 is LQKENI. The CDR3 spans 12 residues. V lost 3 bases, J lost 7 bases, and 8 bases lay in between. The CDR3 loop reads CASSPDQYTQYF. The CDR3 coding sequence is TGTGCCAGCTCACCGGACCAATATACGCAGTATTTT.

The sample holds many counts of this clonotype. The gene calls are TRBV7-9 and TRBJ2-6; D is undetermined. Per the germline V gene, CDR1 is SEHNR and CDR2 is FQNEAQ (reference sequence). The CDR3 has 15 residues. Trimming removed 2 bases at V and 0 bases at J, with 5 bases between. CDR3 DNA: TGTGCCAGCAGCTTAAGGTCCTCTGGGGCCAACGTCCTGACTTTC. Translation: CASSLRSSGANVLTF. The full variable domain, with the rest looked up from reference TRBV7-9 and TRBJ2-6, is DTGVSQNPRHKITKRGQNVTFRCDPISEHNRLYWYRQTLGQGPEFLTYFQNEAQLEKSRLLSDRFSAERPKGSFSTLEIQRTEQGDSAMYLCASSLRSSGANVLTFGAGSRLTVL.

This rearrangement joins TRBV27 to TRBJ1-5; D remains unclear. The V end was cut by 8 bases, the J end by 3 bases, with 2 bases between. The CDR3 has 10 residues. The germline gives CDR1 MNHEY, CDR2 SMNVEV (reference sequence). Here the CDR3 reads CASFNQPQHF. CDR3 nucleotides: TGTGCCAGCTTCAATCAGCCCCAGCATTTT.

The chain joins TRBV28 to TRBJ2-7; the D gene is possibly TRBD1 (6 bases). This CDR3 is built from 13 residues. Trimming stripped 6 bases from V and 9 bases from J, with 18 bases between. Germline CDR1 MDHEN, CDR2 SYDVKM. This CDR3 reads CASRSTTGYWQYF. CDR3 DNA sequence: TGTGCCAGCAGGTCAACCACAGGGTACTGGCAGTACTTC.

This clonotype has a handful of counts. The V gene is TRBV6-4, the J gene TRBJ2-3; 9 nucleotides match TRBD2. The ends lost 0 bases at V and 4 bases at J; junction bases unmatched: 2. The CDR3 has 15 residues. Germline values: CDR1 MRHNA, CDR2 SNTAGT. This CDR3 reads CASSDSRGGPDTQYF. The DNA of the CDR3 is TGTGCCAGCAGTGACTCGCGGGGGGGCCCAGATACGCAGTATTTT.

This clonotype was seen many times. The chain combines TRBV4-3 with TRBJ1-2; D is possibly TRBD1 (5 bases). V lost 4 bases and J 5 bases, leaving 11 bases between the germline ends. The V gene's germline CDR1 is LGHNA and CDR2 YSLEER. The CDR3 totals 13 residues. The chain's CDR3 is CASSRDDIYGYTF. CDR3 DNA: TGCGCCAGCAGCCGGGACGATATATATGGCTACACCTTC.

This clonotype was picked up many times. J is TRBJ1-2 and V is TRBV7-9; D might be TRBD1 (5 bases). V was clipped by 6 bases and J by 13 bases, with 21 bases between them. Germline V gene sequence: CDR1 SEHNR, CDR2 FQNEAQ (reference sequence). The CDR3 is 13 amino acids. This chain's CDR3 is CASSQDGGAVVTF. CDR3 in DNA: TGTGCCAGCAGTCAGGATGGAGGGGCCGTAGTCACCTTC.

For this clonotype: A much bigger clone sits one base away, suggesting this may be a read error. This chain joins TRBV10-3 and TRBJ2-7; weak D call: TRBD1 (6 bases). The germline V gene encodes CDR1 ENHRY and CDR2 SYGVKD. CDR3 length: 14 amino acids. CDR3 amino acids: CAISERGYPYEQNF. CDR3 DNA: TGTGCCATCAGTGAAAGGGGGTATCCCTACGAGCAGAACTTC.

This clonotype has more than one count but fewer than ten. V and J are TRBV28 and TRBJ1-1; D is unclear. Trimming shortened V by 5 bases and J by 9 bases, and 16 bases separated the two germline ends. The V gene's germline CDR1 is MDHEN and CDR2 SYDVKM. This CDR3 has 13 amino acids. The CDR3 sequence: CASSTLAPGKAFF. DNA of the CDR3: TGTGCCAGCAGTACCCTGGCCCCGGGCAAAGCTTTCTTT.

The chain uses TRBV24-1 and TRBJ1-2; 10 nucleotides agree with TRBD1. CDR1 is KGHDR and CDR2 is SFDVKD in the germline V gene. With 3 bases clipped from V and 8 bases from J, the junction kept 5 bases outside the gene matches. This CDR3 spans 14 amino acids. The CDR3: CATSDRDRGFGYTF. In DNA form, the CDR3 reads TGTGCCACCAGTGATCGGGACAGGGGTTTCGGCTACACCTTC.

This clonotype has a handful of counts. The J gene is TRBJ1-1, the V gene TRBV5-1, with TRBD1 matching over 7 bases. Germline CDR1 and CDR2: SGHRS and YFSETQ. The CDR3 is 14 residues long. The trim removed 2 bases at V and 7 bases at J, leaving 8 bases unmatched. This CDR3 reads CASSFTDREGEAFF. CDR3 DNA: TGCGCCAGCAGCTTTACTGACAGGGAAGGTGAAGCTTTCTTT.

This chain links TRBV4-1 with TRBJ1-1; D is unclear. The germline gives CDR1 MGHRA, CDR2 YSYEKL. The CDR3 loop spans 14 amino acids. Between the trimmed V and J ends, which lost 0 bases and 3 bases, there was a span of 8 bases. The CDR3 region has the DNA TGCGCCAGCAGCCAAGAGACCCAGTACACTGAAGCTTTCTTT. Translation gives CASSQETQYTEAFF.

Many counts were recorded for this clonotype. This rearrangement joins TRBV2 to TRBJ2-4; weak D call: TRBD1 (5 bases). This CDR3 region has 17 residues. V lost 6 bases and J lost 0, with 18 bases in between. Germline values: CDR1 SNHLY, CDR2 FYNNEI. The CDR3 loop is CASRKIFVGQAKNIQYF. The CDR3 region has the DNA TGTGCCAGCAGGAAAATTTTCGTAGGACAAGCCAAAAACATTCAGTACTTC.

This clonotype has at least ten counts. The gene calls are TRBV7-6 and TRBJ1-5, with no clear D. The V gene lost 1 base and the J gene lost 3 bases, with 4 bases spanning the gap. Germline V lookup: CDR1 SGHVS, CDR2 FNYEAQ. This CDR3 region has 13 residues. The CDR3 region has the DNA TGTGCCAGCAGCTTAGGAATCAATCAGCCCCAGCATTTT. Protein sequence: CASSLGINQPQHF.

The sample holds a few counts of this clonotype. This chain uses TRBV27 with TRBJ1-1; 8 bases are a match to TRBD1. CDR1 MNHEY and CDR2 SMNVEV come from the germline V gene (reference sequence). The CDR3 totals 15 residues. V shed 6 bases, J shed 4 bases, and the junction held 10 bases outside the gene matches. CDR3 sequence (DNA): TGTGCCAGCAGCCTCTCCTTGACAGGGGTCACTGAAGCTTTCTTT. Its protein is CASSLSLTGVTEAFF.

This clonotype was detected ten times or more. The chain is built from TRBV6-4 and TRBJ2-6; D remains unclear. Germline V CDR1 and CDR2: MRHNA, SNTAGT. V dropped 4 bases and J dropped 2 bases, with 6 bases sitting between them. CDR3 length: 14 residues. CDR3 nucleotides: TGTGCCAGCAGTGGTAGTGCTGGGGCCAACGTCCTGACTTTC. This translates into CASSGSAGANVLTF.

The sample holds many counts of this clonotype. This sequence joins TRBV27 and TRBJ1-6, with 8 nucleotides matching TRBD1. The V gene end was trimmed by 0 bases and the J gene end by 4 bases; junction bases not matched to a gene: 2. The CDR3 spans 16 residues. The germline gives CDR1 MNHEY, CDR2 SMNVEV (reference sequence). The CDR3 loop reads CASSLSGQGYNSPLHF. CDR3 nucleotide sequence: TGTGCCAGCAGTTTATCCGGACAGGGTTATAATTCACCCCTCCACTTT.

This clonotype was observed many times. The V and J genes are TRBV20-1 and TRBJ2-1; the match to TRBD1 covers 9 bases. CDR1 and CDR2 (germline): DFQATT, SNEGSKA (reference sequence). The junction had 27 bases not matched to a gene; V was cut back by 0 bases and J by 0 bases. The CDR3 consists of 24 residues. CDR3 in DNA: TGCAGTGCTAGAGATGAACTCTTGGGAAACAGGGGGCGCGAGTACCCCAGCTCCTACAATGAGCAGTTCTTC. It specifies CSARDELLGNRGREYPSSYNEQFF.

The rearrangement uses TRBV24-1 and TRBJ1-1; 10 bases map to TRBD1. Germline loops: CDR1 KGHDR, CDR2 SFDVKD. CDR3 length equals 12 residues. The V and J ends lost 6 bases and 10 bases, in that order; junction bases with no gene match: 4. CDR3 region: CATSFGTGAAFF. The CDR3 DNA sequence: TGTGCCACCAGTTTCGGGACAGGGGCAGCTTTCTTT.

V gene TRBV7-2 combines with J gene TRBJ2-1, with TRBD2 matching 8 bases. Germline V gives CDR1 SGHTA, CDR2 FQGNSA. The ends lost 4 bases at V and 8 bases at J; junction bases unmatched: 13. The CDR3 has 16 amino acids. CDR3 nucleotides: TGTGCCAGCAGCTGGCGTTTTGCGGGGGGAGGTCATGAGCAGTTCTTC. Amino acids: CASSWRFAGGGHEQFF.

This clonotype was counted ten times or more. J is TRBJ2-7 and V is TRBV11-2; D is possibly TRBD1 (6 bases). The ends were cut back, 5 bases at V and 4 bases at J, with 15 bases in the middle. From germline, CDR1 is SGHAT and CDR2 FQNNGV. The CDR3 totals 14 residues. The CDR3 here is CASSLTYGQYEQYF. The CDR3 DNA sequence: TGTGCCAGCAGCCTAACCTATGGACAGTACGAGCAGTACTTC.

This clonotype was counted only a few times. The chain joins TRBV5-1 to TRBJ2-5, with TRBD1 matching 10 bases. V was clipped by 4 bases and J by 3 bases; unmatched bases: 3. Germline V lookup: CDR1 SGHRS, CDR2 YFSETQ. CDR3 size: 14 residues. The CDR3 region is CASSRGTGEETQYF. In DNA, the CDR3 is TGCGCCAGCAGCAGAGGGACAGGGGAAGAGACCCAGTACTTC.

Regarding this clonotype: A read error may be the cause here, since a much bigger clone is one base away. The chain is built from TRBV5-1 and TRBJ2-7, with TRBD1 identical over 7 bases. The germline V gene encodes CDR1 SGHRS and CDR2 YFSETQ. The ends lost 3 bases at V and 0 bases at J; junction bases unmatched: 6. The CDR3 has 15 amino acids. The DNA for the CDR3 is TGCGCCAGCAGCTCCGCCGGGACAGACTCCTACGAGCAGTACTTC. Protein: CASSSAGTDSYEQYF.

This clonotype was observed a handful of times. The CDR3 protein is CASSGVYDEQFF. CDR3 in DNA: TGTGCCAGCAGTGGCGTATATGATGAGCAGTTCTTC. The V and J genes are TRBV11-2 and TRBJ2-1; D is ambiguous. The CDR3 totals 12 residues. CDR1 and CDR2 from the germline V gene are SGHAT and FQNNGV. V lost 6 bases and J 8 bases, leaving 11 bases between the germline ends.

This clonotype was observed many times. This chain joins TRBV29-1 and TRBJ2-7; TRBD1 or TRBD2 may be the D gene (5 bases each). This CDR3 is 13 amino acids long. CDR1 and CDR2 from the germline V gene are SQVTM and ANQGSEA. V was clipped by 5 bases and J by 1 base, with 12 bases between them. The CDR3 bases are TGCAGCGTTTCGAGGGGAGTGTCCTACGAGCAGTACTTC. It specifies CSVSRGVSYEQYF.

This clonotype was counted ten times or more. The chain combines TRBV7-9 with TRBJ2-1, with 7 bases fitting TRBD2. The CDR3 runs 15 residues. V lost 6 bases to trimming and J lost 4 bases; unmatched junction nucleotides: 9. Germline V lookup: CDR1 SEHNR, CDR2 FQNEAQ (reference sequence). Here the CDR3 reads CASRALGGGYNEQFF. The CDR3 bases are TGTGCCAGCAGAGCACTGGGCGGGGGTTACAATGAGCAGTTCTTC.